The 30 T cell receptor beta chains below come from one sample, sequenced in a study of radiation and T cells in renal cell carcinoma. Sequencing used immunoSEQ multiplex PCR; TCRdb keeps in-frame clones, though not all of them. The data contain 15,000 to 20,000 clones, roughly 54% of them singletons. Treatment given: 15 Gy SBRT to primary tumor, nephrectomy 4 weeks later. The sequenced sample was tumor tissue, obtained from a patient whose treatment included radiotherapy and nephrectomy. The receptors were gathered from a man aged 50 to 60 with renal cell carcinoma.

This clone was detected only a few times. This chain uses TRBV11-1 with TRBJ2-2, with TRBD1 identical over 8 bases. CDR3 length: 15 residues. V lost 5 bases, J lost 1 base, and 3 bases stayed unmatched. The germline CDR1 and CDR2 sequences are SGHAT and FQDESV (reference sequence). CDR3 DNA: TGTGCCAGCAGCACGGGACAGGTGAACACCGGGGAGCTGTTTTTT. Translating gives CASSTGQVNTGELFF.

V gene TRBV27 combines with J gene TRBJ1-2, with TRBD1 identical over 9 bases. The germline gives CDR1 MNHEY, CDR2 SMNVEV (reference sequence). The length of the CDR3 is 13 residues. V was pared by 3 bases and J by 12 bases, with 8 bases of the junction left unmatched. The CDR3: CASSFTTGGRHTF. The DNA of the CDR3 is TGTGCCAGCAGTTTTACGACAGGGGGTCGACACACCTTC.

V and J are TRBV19 and TRBJ1-5; 9 bases line up with TRBD1. CDR3 length: 17 residues. Trimming at V came to 3 bases and at J to 3 bases, leaving 9 bases not matched to a gene. The germline CDR1 and CDR2 sequences are LNHDA and SQIVND (reference sequence). CDR3 DNA sequence: TGTGCCAGTAGTATTAGGTCGACAGGGGGGACCAATCAGCCCCAGCATTTT. Translating gives CASSIRSTGGTNQPQHF.

The gene calls are TRBV20-1 and TRBJ2-7, with unresolved D. Germline values: CDR1 DFQATT, CDR2 SNEGSKA (reference sequence). The CDR3 runs 11 residues. Trimming left V 3 bases short and J 3 bases short, with 6 bases between. Written as DNA, the CDR3 is TGCAGTGCTAGGGCAGACTACGAGCAGTACTTC. It encodes CSARADYEQYF.

The gene calls are TRBV10-3 and TRBJ2-7, with 12 bases lining up with TRBD2. CDR1 is ENHRY, CDR2 SYGVKD, per germline. The CDR3 is 15 amino acids. J was trimmed by 6 bases and V by 6 bases; bases with no gene match: 9. The CDR3 DNA is TGTGCCATCAGCGTTGCTAGCGGGGGGGCGGGCGAGCAGTACTTC. This gives the protein CAISVASGGAGEQYF.

V is TRBV6-6 and J is TRBJ1-2; maybe TRBD1 (6 bases). The CDR3 loop spans 14 amino acids. Germline V lookup: CDR1 MNHNY, CDR2 SVGAGI (reference sequence). The V and J ends lost 6 bases and 3 bases respectively, with 14 bases between them. The CDR3 nucleotides read TGTGCCAGCAGGGGGGGCAGGGGTGACTATGGCTACACCTTC. Translating gives CASRGGRGDYGYTF.

The V gene is TRBV2, the J gene TRBJ2-4; possible D gene TRBD2, 6 bases. The V gene's germline CDR1 is SNHLY and CDR2 FYNNEI. V was trimmed by 5 bases and J by 6 bases, leaving 17 bases between them. CDR3 length: 15 residues. As DNA, the CDR3 is TGTGCCAGCAGTTACATTGGGGGGACTGGAAACATTCAGTACTTC. Protein product: CASSYIGGTGNIQYF.

This clone came up a few times. The chain combines TRBV2 with TRBJ2-5, with D hard to call. This CDR3 region has 12 residues. Trimming removed 5 bases from V and 3 bases from J, with 7 bases in between. The germline gives CDR1 SNHLY, CDR2 FYNNEI. The CDR3 nucleotides read TGTGCCAGCAGTTACTCGGAAGAGACCCAGTACTTC. This gives the protein CASSYSEETQYF. Full variable domain (remainder filled in from reference TRBV2 and TRBJ2-5): EPEVTQTPSHQVTQMGQEVILRCVPISNHLYFYWYRQILGQKVEFLVSFYNNEISEKSEIFDDQFSVERPDGSNFTLKIRSTKLEDSAMYFCASSYSEETQYFGPGTRLLVL.

This CDR3 reads CASSGLAGELETQYF. The CDR3 DNA reads as TGTGCCAGCAGCGGACTAGCGGGAGAATTGGAGACCCAGTACTTC. This chain joins TRBV2 and TRBJ2-5; 13 nucleotides agree with TRBD2. Germline loops: CDR1 SNHLY, CDR2 FYNNEI. The V and J ends lost 6 bases and 5 bases, in that order; junction bases with no gene match: 6. This CDR3 is built from 15 residues.

This clone has more than one count but fewer than ten. The rearrangement links TRBV9 to TRBJ1-1; D remains unclear. The V gene lost 0 bases and the J gene lost 6 bases, with 9 bases spanning the gap. The CDR3 is 13 residues long. CDR1 SGDLS and CDR2 YYNGEE come from the germline V gene. The DNA for the CDR3 is TGTGCCAGCAGCGTAGGGCCTTTAGCTGAAGCTTTCTTT. It specifies CASSVGPLAEAFF.

Ten or more counts support this clone. The chain recombines TRBV6-1 with TRBJ2-7; D possibly corresponds to TRBD2 (6 bases). The CDR3 spans 12 residues. Deletions cut 8 bases from V and 5 bases from J, with 13 bases between. The germline V gene has CDR1 MNHNS and CDR2 SASEGT. DNA of the CDR3: TGTGCCAGCCGGAGGGATACCCACGAGCAGTACTTC. Encoded protein: CASRRDTHEQYF.

The chain joins TRBV7-8 to TRBJ1-1; D gene ambiguous. The V gene's germline CDR1 is SGHVS and CDR2 FQNEAQ. The V and J ends lost 1 base and 4 bases respectively, with 10 bases between them. The CDR3 spans 14 residues. The CDR3 DNA reads TGTGCCAGCAGCTTAGTGGGAGCGAGCACTGAAGCTTTCTTT. Residues: CASSLVGASTEAFF.

This rearrangement joins TRBV9 to TRBJ1-2; perhaps TRBD1 as D (6 bases). This CDR3 region has 15 residues. V was trimmed by 7 bases and J by 4 bases, leaving 20 bases between them. Germline V lookup: CDR1 SGDLS, CDR2 YYNGEE. In DNA form, the CDR3 reads TGTGCCAGCCACGGGGGGGGCAGCGGAACCTATGGCTACACCTTC. Protein product: CASHGGGSGTYGYTF.

V gene TRBV5-1 combines with J gene TRBJ1-2, with D perhaps matching TRBD1 (6 bases). Per the germline V gene, CDR1 is SGHRS and CDR2 is YFSETQ. Trimming took 0 bases from V and 0 from J, leaving 15 bases between them. The CDR3 has 17 amino acids. As DNA, the CDR3 is TGCGCCAGCAGCTTGGGGGGGGCGCTTGATACTAACTATGGCTACACCTTC. This translates into CASSLGGALDTNYGYTF.

This chain uses TRBV5-1 with TRBJ2-1, with D perhaps assigned TRBD1 or TRBD2 (5 bases each). Germline V gene lookup returns CDR1 SGHRS and CDR2 YFSETQ. The CDR3 spans 14 residues. Trimming stripped 0 bases from V and 6 bases from J, with 10 bases between. The DNA of the CDR3 is TGCGCCAGCAGCTTGGTGGGACCGGGCAATGAGCAGTTCTTC. It yields the protein CASSLVGPGNEQFF. The variable domain in full, completed from reference TRBV5-1 and TRBJ2-1, reads KAGVTQTPRYLIKTRGQQVTLSCSPISGHRSVSWYQQTPGQGLQFLFEYFSETQRNKGNFPGRFSGRQFSNSRSEMNVSTLELGDSALYLCASSLVGPGNEQFFGPGTRLTVL.

This chain connects TRBV27 to TRBJ1-1; D remains ambiguous. CDR3 size: 14 residues. CDR1 is MNHEY, CDR2 SMNVEV, per germline (reference sequence). With 4 bases removed from V and 0 bases from J, the gap between germline ends came to 9 bases. The CDR3: CASSSRNMNTEAFF. As DNA, the CDR3 is TGTGCCAGCAGTTCGAGAAACATGAACACTGAAGCTTTCTTT.

This rearrangement joins TRBV5-5 to TRBJ1-5; 10 nucleotides agree with TRBD1. V lost 4 bases and J lost 2; bases outside the gene matches: 6. The CDR3 covers 16 residues. Germline V gene lookup returns CDR1 SGHKS and CDR2 YYEKEE (reference sequence). The CDR3 loop is CASSMDGTGGNQPQHF. CDR3 bases: TGTGCCAGCAGCATGGACGGGACAGGGGGCAATCAGCCCCAGCATTTT.

This chain uses TRBV28 with TRBJ2-7; D is tentatively TRBD1 or TRBD2 (5 bases each). Trimming took off 1 base at V and 0 bases at J, with 10 bases between the two ends. Germline loops: CDR1 MDHEN, CDR2 SYDVKM. The CDR3 runs to 15 residues. The CDR3 coding sequence is TGTGCCAGCAGTTTATACTGGGGGAGCTCCTACGAGCAGTACTTC. Amino acid sequence: CASSLYWGSSYEQYF.

The chain couples TRBV12-5 to TRBJ1-2; no firm D call. This CDR3 has 15 amino acids. Between the trimmed V and J ends, which lost 6 bases and 5 bases, there was a span of 19 bases. Per the germline V gene, CDR1 is LGHNT and CDR2 is FRNRAP. CDR3 in amino acids: CASGTGEPGRYGYTF. Here the CDR3 DNA reads TGTGCTAGTGGGACCGGTGAACCGGGGAGGTATGGCTACACCTTC. The full variable domain, rest sourced from reference TRBV12-5 and TRBJ1-2, is DARVTQTPRHKVTEMGQEVTMRCQPILGHNTVFWYRQTMMQGLELLAYFRNRAPLDDSGMPKDRFSAEMPDATLATLKIQPSEPRDSAVYFCASGTGEPGRYGYTFGSGTRLTVV.

The chain couples TRBV14 to TRBJ2-5; TRBD2 might be the D (6 bases). V was trimmed by 4 bases and J by 5 bases, leaving 17 bases between them. The CDR3 has 15 residues. Germline lookup yields CDR1 SGHDN and CDR2 FVKESK. The CDR3 here is CASSRGLRAFETQYF. For the CDR3, the DNA is TGTGCCAGCAGCCGAGGACTACGAGCATTTGAGACCCAGTACTTC.

This clone was seen a handful of times. V gene TRBV5-1 combines with J gene TRBJ2-2, with D perhaps TRBD1 (6 bases). V lost 0 bases and J 0 bases, leaving 6 bases between the germline ends. The CDR3 length is 15 residues. CDR1 SGHRS and CDR2 YFSETQ come from the germline V gene. CDR3 in amino acids: CASSLDRANTGELFF. CDR3 nucleotide sequence: TGCGCCAGCAGCTTGGACAGGGCGAACACCGGGGAGCTGTTTTTT. Complete variable domain (other parts from reference TRBV5-1 and TRBJ2-2): KAGVTQTPRYLIKTRGQQVTLSCSPISGHRSVSWYQQTPGQGLQFLFEYFSETQRNKGNFPGRFSGRQFSNSRSEMNVSTLELGDSALYLCASSLDRANTGELFFGEGSRLTVL.

Only a few counts were recorded for this clone. The chain recombines TRBV11-2 with TRBJ2-7; perhaps TRBD2 as D (6 bases). Germline V gene sequence: CDR1 SGHAT, CDR2 FQNNGV. V was trimmed by 1 base and J by 5 bases, leaving 12 bases between them. This CDR3 has 14 amino acids. The chain's CDR3 is CASSLGTSFDEQYF. CDR3 nucleotides: TGTGCCAGCAGCTTAGGCACTAGCTTCGACGAGCAGTACTTC.

The V gene is TRBV18, the J gene TRBJ2-7; 8 bases fit TRBD1. The V and J ends lost 3 bases and 0 bases, in that order; junction bases with no gene match: 10. Germline V gene data show CDR1 as KGHSH and CDR2 as LQKENI. CDR3 size: 17 residues. CDR3: CASSPYLPGQDSYEQYF. As DNA, the CDR3 is TGTGCCAGCTCACCCTATTTACCGGGACAGGACTCCTACGAGCAGTACTTC.

The V and J genes are TRBV6-5 and TRBJ1-2; no clear D. The CDR3 extends over 11 amino acids. The germline V gene has CDR1 MNHEY and CDR2 SVGAGI. V lost 6 bases and J lost 6, with 8 bases in between. CDR3 DNA: TGTGCCAGCAGGACTCATGATGGCTACACCTTC. This sequence encodes CASRTHDGYTF.

The chain has TRBV29-1 and TRBJ1-2; D possibly corresponds to TRBD1 (5 bases). The germline gives CDR1 SQVTM, CDR2 ANQGSEA. This CDR3 contains 16 residues. Trimming took off 6 bases at V and 0 bases at J, with 20 bases between the two ends. CDR3 DNA sequence: TGCAGCGTAAGCCCCGGGTGGGGGATGCCTAACTATGGCTACACCTTC. Translating it yields CSVSPGWGMPNYGYTF.

In its sample, this clone ranks as medium-sized. The chain combines TRBV9 with TRBJ2-2, with TRBD1 matching 9 bases. The germline V gene has CDR1 SGDLS and CDR2 YYNGEE. This CDR3 has 16 amino acids. Unmatched junction bases numbered 2, after V lost 2 bases and J lost 0 bases. DNA for the CDR3: TGTGCCAGCAGCGTGGACAGGGGCCCGAACACCGGGGAGCTGTTTTTT. It encodes CASSVDRGPNTGELFF.

The V call is TRBV29-1, the J call TRBJ2-7; either TRBD1 or TRBD2 may fit D (7 bases each). Germline CDR1 SQVTM, CDR2 ANQGSEA. The length of the CDR3 is 14 residues. The V end was cut by 2 bases, the J end by 3 bases, with 14 bases between. CDR3 sequence reads: CSVEWPGGGYEQYF. The DNA for the CDR3 is TGCAGCGTTGAATGGCCAGGGGGGGGCTACGAGCAGTACTTC.

The chain employs TRBV10-2 and TRBJ1-3; the D gene is possibly TRBD1 (6 bases). The CDR3 spans 16 residues. In germline, CDR1 is WSHSY, CDR2 SAAADI. The V end lost 2 bases, the J end lost 1 base, and 12 bases lay between the germline ends. The chain's CDR3 is CASSEVGGQSGNTIYF. CDR3 coding DNA: TGCGCCAGCAGTGAGGTGGGGGGGCAGTCTGGAAACACCATATATTTT.

In its sample, this clone ranks as medium-sized. The chain has TRBV7-6 and TRBJ2-3; 8 bases match TRBD1. Germline assignment: CDR1 SGHVS and CDR2 FNYEAQ. The J segment lost 5 bases and the V segment lost 3 bases, leaving 1 base of the junction unmatched. The CDR3 consists of 13 residues. CDR3 residues: CASSLDREDTQYF. The CDR3 DNA reads TGTGCCAGCAGCTTGGACAGGGAAGATACGCAGTATTTT.

This clone has just a few counts. For the CDR3, the DNA is TGTGCCAGCAGAGATAGCGGGAGGGCCGGCGATGAGCAGTTCTTC. Its protein is CASRDSGRAGDEQFF. The chain recombines TRBV6-6 with TRBJ2-1; 11 nucleotides agree with TRBD2. The length of the CDR3 is 15 residues. Germline CDR1 MNHNY, CDR2 SVGAGI (reference sequence). V shed 6 bases, J shed 8 bases, and the junction held 9 bases outside the gene matches.